This T cell receptor (beta chain) is from a study of blood T cell repertoires in COVID-19. Study-wide context: Italy, Spain and the United States were the sources of the convalescent and acute COVID-19 samples.

Original methodology: Amplification of reference gene primers was used by the study to estimate nucleated cell counts. TCRdb keeps only in-frame clones here, not all; method: immunoSEQ multiplex PCR. V, J and clone size are those of that table, while D and trimming were read from the DNA. The table has over 90,000 clones, about nine tenths seen once. Patients from Seattle were sampled longitudinally, starting during active infection. This TCR was sampled from a woman aged 50 to 60 with COVID-19, enrolled during active disease. The sequencing input was peripheral blood.

The CDR3 loop is CASSPTGSYGYTF. The CDR3 DNA reads TGTGCCAGCAGTCCAACAGGTAGCTATGGCTACACCTTC. The V call is TRBV6-5, the J call TRBJ1-2; maybe TRBD1 (5 bases). The CDR3 extends over 13 amino acids. V dropped 5 bases and J dropped 4 bases, with 11 bases sitting between them. Germline loops: CDR1 MNHEY, CDR2 SVGAGI.